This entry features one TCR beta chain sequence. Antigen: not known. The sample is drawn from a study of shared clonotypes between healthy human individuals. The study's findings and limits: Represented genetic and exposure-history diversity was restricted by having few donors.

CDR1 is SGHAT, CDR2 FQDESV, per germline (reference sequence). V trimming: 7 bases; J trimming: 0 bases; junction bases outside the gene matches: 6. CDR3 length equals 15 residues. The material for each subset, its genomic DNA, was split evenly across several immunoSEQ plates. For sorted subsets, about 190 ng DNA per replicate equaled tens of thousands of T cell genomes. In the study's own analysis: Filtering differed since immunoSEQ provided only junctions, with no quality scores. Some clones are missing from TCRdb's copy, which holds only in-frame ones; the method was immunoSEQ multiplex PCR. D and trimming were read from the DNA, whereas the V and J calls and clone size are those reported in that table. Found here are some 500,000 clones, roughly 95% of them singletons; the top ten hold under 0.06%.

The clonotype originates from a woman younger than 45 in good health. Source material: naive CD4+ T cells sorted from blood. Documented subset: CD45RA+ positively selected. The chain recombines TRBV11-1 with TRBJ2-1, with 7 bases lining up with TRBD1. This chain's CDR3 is CASMLGQASYNEQFF. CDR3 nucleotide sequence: TGTGCCAGCATGCTTGGACAGGCCTCCTACAATGAGCAGTTCTTC.